This T cell receptor beta chain is drawn from a study of OX40 agonist ivuxolimab in advanced cancers. Measured with immunoSEQ multiplex PCR; TCRdb has only the in-frame clones, and not every one. Of 15,000 to 20,000 clones in the sample, approximately 73% are singletons; the top ten hold roughly 28%. Autoimmune disease history or systemic immunosuppression excluded patients. Per germline, CDR1 SGDLS and CDR2 YYNGEE. Deletions cut 3 bases from V and 5 bases from J, with 14 bases between. The CDR3 sequence is 14 residues long. V and J are TRBV9 and TRBJ2-5; either TRBD1 or TRBD2 may fit D (7 bases each). This material consisted of CD4+ or CD8+ T cells sorted from blood, taken in a trial of the OX40 agonist ivuxolimab. This TCR was recovered from an adult with an advanced solid tumor such as melanoma, head and neck, liver or kidney cancer. CDR3 sequence reads: CASSDDREGETQYF. As DNA, the CDR3 is TGTGCCAGCAGCGATGACAGGGAGGGGGAGACCCAGTACTTC.